This TCR beta chain was identified during a study of CD8 T cells in Susac syndrome. Reverse transcription of about 0.5 to 1 ug RNA was carried out with random hexamers. MiXCR was run by TCRdb on the immunoSEQ multiplex PCR reads, yielding one entry per CDR3 protein. The data contain 150,000 to 200,000 distinct CDR3 sequences, just over 90% of them singletons. This CDR3 contains 11 residues. Looked up from germline, CDR1 is GTSNPN and CDR2 is SVGIG (reference sequence). Trimming shortened V by 2 bases and J by 8 bases, and 7 bases separated the two germline ends. TCR beta was sequenced from blood CD8+ and CD4+ T cells. While CD8+ and CD4+ T cells were isolated negatively, TEMRA cells were enriched by FACS.

Sample: CD4+ T cells from PBMCs. V usage is TRBV30 and J usage is TRBJ2-4; D unclear. The TCR comes from a human donor in good health. In DNA form, the CDR3 reads TGTGCCTGGAGTATCAGTGACATTCAGTACTTC. Translated: CAWSISDIQYF.